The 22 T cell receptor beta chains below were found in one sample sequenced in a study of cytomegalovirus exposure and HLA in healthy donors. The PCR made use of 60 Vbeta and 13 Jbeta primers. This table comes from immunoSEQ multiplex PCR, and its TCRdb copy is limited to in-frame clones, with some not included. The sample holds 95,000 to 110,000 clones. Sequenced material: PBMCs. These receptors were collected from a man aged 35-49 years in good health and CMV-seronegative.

CDR3 DNA sequence: TGTGCCAGCAACCTGGAAGGAGCGGGCACAGATACGCAGTATTTT. As protein: CASNLEGAGTDTQYF. The chain is built from TRBV11-2 and TRBJ2-3; D might be TRBD2 (5 bases). Between the trimmed V and J ends, which lost 7 bases and 1 base, there was a span of 15 bases. Germline V gene lookup returns CDR1 SGHAT and CDR2 FQNNGV. CDR3 length: 15 amino acids.

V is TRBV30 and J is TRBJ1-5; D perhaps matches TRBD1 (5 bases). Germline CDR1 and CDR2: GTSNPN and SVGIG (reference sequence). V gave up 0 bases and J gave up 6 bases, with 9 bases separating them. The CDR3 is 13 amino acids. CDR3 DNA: TGTGCCTGGAGTGTAGGTCAGGGTCAGCCCCAGCATTTT. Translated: CAWSVGQGQPQHF.

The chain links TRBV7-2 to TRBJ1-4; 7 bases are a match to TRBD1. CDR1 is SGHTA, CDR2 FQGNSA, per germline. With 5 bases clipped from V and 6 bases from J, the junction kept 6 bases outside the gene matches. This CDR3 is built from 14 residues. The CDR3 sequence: CASSRQGLDEKLFF. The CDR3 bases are TGTGCCAGCAGCAGACAGGGCTTGGATGAAAAACTGTTTTTT.

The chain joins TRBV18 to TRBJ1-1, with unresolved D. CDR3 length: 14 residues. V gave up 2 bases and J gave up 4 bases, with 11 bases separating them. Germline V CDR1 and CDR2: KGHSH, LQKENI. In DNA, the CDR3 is TGTGCCAGCTCACCAACGCCCGGGAGCACTGAAGCTTTCTTT. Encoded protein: CASSPTPGSTEAFF.

Here the CDR3 reads CASSSQVPGNQPQHF. The DNA of the CDR3 is TGTGCCAGCAGTTCACAGGTGCCTGGCAATCAGCCCCAGCATTTT. The chain uses TRBV28 and TRBJ1-5, with D tentatively TRBD1 (5 bases). This CDR3 contains 15 residues. Trimming shortened V by 4 bases and J by 2 bases, and 12 bases separated the two germline ends. Germline-derived CDR1 and CDR2 are MDHEN and SYDVKM.

The CDR3 DNA reads TGTGCCATTGGACAGAACACCGGGGAGCTGTTTTTT. This sequence encodes CAIGQNTGELFF. The gene calls are TRBV10-3 and TRBJ2-2; TRBD1 might be the D (5 bases). The ends were cut back, 9 bases at V and 1 base at J, with 6 bases in the middle. Germline loops: CDR1 ENHRY, CDR2 SYGVKD. This CDR3 spans 12 amino acids.

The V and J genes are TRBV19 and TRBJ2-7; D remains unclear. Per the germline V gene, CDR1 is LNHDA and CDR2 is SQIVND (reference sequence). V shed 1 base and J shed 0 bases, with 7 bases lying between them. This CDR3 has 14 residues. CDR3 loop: CASSIGGDSYEQYF. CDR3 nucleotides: TGTGCCAGTAGTATAGGTGGAGACTCCTACGAGCAGTACTTC.

For the CDR3, the DNA is TGCGCCAGCAGTGGGGAGGGAGGGCCCACCGGGGAGCTGTTTTTT. Translation gives CASSGEGGPTGELFF. The chain is built from TRBV10-1 and TRBJ2-2; 7 bases agree with TRBD2. The CDR3 runs 15 residues. CDR1 is WNHNN and CDR2 is SYGVQD in the germline V gene (reference sequence). The V and J ends lost 4 bases and 4 bases, in that order; junction bases with no gene match: 6.

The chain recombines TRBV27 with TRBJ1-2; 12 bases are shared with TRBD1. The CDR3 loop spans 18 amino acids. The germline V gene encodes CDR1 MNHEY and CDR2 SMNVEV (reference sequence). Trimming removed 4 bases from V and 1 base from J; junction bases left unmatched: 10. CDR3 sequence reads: CASSSKPGQGAFNYGYTF. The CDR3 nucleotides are TGTGCCAGCAGTTCCAAACCGGGACAGGGGGCTTTTAACTATGGCTACACCTTC.

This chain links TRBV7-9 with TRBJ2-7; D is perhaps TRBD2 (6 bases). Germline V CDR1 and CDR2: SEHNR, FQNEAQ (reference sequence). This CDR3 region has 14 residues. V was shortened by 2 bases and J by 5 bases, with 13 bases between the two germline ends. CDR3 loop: CASSLLAQRDEQYF. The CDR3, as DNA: TGTGCCAGCAGCTTATTGGCCCAGCGGGACGAGCAGTACTTC.

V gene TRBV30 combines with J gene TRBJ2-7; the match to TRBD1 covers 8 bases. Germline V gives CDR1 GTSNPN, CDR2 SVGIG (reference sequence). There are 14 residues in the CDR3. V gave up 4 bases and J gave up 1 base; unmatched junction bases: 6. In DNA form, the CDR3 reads TGTGCCTGGACCCCAGGGGGCACTTCCTACGAGCAGTACTTC. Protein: CAWTPGGTSYEQYF. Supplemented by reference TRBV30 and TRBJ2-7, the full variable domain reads SQTIHQWPATLVQPVGSPLSLECTVEGTSNPNLYWYRQAAGRGLQLLFYSVGIGQISSEVPQNLSASRPQDRQFILSSKKLLLSDSGFYLCAWTPGGTSYEQYFGPGTRLTVT.

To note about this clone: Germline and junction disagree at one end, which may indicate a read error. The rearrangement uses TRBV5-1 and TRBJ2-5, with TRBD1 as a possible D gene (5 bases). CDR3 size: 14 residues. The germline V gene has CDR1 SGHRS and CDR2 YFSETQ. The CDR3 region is CASCLGRGQETQYF. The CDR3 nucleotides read TGCGCCAGCTGCTTGGGAAGGGGCCAAGAGACCCAGTACTTC.

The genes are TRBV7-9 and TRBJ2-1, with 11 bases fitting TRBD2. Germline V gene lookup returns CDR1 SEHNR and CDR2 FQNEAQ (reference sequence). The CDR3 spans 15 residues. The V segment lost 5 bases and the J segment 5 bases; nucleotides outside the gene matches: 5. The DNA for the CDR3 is TGTGCCAGCAGCCACGGGACTAGCGGTAACAATGAGCAGTTCTTC. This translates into CASSHGTSGNNEQFF.

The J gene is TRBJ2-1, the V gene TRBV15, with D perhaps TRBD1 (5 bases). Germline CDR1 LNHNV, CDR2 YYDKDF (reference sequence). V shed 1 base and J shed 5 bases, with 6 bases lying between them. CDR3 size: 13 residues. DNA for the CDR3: TGTGCCACCAGCAGAGTGACAGACAATGAGCAGTTCTTC. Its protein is CATSRVTDNEQFF.

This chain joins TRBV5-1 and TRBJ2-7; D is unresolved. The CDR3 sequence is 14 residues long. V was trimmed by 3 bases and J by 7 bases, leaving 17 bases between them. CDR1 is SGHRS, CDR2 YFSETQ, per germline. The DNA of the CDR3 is TGCGCCAGCAGCTCGGCCCCACCAGGATCTGAGCAGTACTTC. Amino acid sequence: CASSSAPPGSEQYF.

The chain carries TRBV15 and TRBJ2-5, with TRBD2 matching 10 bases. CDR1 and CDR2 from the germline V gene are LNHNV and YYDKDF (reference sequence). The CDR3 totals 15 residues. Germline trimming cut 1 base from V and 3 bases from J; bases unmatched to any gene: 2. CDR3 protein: CATSRGLAGEETQYF. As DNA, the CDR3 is TGTGCCACCAGCAGAGGGCTAGCGGGAGAAGAGACCCAGTACTTC.

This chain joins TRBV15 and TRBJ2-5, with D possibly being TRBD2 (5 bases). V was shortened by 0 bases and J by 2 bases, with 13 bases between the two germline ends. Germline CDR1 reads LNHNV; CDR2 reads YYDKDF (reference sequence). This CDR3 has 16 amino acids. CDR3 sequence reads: CATSRDPAARQETQYF. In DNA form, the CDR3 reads TGTGCCACCAGCAGAGATCCAGCGGCGCGACAAGAGACCCAGTACTTC.

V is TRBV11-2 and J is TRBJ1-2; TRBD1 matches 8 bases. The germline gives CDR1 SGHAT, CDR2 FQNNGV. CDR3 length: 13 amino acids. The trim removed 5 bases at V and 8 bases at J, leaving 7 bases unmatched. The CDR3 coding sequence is TGTGCCAGCAGCCAGGGACAGGTGGACGGCTACACCTTC. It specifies CASSQGQVDGYTF.

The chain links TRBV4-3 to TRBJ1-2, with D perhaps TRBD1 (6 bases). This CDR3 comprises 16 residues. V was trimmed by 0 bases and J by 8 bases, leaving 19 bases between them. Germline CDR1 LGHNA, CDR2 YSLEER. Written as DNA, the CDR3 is TGCGCCAGCAGCCAAGAAGGAGGACTTCCAGGGGAGGGCTACACCTTC. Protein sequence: CASSQEGGLPGEGYTF.

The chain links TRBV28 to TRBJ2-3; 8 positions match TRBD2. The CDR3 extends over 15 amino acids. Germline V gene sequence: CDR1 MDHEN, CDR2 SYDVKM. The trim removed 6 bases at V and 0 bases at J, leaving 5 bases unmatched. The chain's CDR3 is CASRISGASTDTQYF. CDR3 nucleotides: TGTGCCAGCAGGATTAGCGGGGCCAGCACAGATACGCAGTATTTT.

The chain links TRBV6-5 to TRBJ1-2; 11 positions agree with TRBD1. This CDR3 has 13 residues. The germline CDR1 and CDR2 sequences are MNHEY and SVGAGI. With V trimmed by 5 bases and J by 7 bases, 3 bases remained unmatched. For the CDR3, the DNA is TGTGCCAGCAGTCCCGGGACAGGGGGTGGCTACACCTTC. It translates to CASSPGTGGGYTF.

For the CDR3, the DNA is TGTGCCAGCAGTTTTACAACAGGTCCGGATCAGCCCCAGCATTTT. Translated: CASSFTTGPDQPQHF. V is TRBV28 and J is TRBJ1-5, with D tentatively TRBD1 (5 bases). The CDR3 covers 15 residues. Germline assignment: CDR1 MDHEN and CDR2 SYDVKM. Trimming pared 3 bases from V and 5 bases from J, leaving 14 bases between.